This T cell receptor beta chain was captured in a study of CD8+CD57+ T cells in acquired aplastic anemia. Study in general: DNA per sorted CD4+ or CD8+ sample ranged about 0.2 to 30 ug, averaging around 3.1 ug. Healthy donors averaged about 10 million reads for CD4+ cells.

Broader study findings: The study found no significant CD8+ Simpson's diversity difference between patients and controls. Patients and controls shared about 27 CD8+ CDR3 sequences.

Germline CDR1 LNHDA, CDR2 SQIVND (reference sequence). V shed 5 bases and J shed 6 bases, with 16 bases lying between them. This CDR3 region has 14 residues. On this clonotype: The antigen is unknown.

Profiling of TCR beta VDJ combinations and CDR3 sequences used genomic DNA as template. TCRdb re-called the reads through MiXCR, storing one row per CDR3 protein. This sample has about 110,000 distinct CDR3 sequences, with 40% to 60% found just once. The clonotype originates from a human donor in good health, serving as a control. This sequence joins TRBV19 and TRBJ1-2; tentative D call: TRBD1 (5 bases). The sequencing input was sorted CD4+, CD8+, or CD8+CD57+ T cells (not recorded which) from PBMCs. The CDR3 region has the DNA TGTGCCAGTAGTTCAACTGTCGGCAGGGATGGCTACACCTTC. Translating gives CASSSTVGRDGYTF.